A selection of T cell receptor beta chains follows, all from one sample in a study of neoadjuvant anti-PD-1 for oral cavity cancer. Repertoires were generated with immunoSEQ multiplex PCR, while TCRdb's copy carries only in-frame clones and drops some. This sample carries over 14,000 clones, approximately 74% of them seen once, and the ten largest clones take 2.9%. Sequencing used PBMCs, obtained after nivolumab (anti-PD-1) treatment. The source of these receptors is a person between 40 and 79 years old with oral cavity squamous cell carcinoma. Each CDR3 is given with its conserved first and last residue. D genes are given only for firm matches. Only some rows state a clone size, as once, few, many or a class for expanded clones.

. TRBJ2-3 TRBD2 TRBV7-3 TGTGCCAGCAGCTTAACCCCGGGGGGGCCAGATACGCAGTATTTT CASSLTPGGPDTQYF
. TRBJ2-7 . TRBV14 TGTGCCAGCAGCCAAGATAGCGATTCCTACGAGCAGTACTTC CASSQDSDSYEQYF
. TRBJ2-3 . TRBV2 TGTGCCAGCAGGGCCGACAGGACTAGCACAGATACGCAGTATTTT CASRADRTSTDTQYF
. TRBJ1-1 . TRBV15 TGTGCCACCAGCCCTGCCGGGGGGCGAGTGAACACTGAAGCTTTCTTT CATSPAGGRVNTEAFF
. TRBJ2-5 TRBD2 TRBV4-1 TGCGCCAGCAGCCAAGGGGCTAGCGGGCACCAAGAGACCCAGTACTTC CASSQGASGHQETQYF
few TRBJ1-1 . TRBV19 TGTGCCAGTAGGGGGACTATGAACACTGAAGCTTTCTTT CASRGTMNTEAFF
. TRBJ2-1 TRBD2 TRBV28 TGTGCCAGCAGCACCCCGGAGGCTAGCGGATACAATGAGCAGTTCTTC CASSTPEASGYNEQFF
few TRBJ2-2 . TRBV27 TGTGCCAGCAGTTTGGCCATTCGAGGAGCCGGGGAGCTGTTTTTT CASSLAIRGAGELFF
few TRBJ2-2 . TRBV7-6 TGTGCCAGCAGCTTAGCGAGAAGTACCGGGGAGCTGTTTTTT CASSLARSTGELFF
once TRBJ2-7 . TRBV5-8 TGTGCCAGCAGTTTCACAGGGTCCCTTGGGGAGCAGTACTTC CASSFTGSLGEQYF
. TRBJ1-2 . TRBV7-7 TGTGCTAGCTACCAGCGGGTATATGGCTACACCTTC CASYQRVYGYTF
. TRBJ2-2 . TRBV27 TGTGCCAGCGCAGCGGCGCTCACCGGGGAGCTGTTTTTT CASAAALTGELFF
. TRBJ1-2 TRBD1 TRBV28 TGTGCCAGCAGCATCCCCAGGGGACAGGGAGGCTATGGCTACACCTTC CASSIPRGQGGYGYTF
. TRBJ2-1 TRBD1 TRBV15 TGTGCCACCAGCTCCCCAGGGTCGGGACAGGCCGTCCCTTATTACAATGAGCAGTTCTTC CATSSPGSGQAVPYYNEQFF
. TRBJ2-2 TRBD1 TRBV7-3 TGTGCCAGCAGCCTAGACAGGGGGCAAGTCACCGGGGAGCTGTTTTTT CASSLDRGQVTGELFF
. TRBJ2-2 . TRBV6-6 TGTGCCAGCAGCTCCCGGCCAGGGAACGGGGAGCTGTTTTTT CASSSRPGNGELFF
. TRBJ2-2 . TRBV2 TGTGCCAGCAGAGAAAGATACACCGGGGAGCTGTTTTTT CASRERYTGELFF
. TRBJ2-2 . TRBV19 TGTGCCAGTAGTATTGTACAGACTAACACCGGGGAGCTGTTTTTT CASSIVQTNTGELFF
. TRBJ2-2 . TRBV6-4 TGTGCCAGCAGCAAGGAGGGGGGCACCGGGGAGCTGTTTTTT CASSKEGGTGELFF
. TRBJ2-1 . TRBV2 TGTGCCAGCAGTCGGGCTGGCGGGAATGAGCAGTTCTTC CASSRAGGNEQFF
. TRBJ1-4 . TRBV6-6 TGTGCCAGCAGTTACCGGCAGGGAACTAATGAAAAACTGTTTTTT CASSYRQGTNEKLFF
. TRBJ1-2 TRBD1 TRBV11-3 TGTGCCAGCAGCGCCGGACAGGGAGGTGGCTACACCTTC CASSAGQGGGYTF
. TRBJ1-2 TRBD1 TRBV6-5 TGTGCCAGCAGTTCGACAGGGCGAGAAGGCTACACCTTC CASSSTGREGYTF
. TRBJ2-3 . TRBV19 TGTGCCAGTAGCAGGGACAAAATCACAGATACGCAGTATTTT CASSRDKITDTQYF
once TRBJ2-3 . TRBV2 TGTGCCAGCTTTCTGGGCACAGATACGCAGTATTTT CASFLGTDTQYF
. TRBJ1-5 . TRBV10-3 TGTGCCATCAGCCAACATAGCAATCAGCCCCAGCATTTT CAISQHSNQPQHF
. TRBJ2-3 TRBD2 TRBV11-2 TGTGCCAGCAGCCAAGGCGGGGCTAGCGGGAGGTCGTCGAAAGATACGCAGTATTTT CASSQGGASGRSSKDTQYF